One sample yielded the 14 T cell receptor beta chains listed below, sequenced in a study of CD8 T cells in ankylosing spondylitis. Overall study findings and caveats: Among TCR beta sequences, a motif of several highly homologous variants appeared characteristic of ankylosing spondylitis blood.

No antigen is known for these receptors. TCRdb re-called the 5' RACE reads with MiXCR, one entry per CDR3 protein. Of fewer than 550,000 distinct CDR3 sequences listed, about 5.7% are singletons. Sequencing was done on a sample of blood, either unsorted or a sorted T cell fraction (not recorded which). The receptors stem from a male donor with ankylosing spondylitis.

This clonotype was seen many times. The rearrangement uses TRBV7-8 and TRBJ1-2; TRBD1 is a possible D gene (6 bases). Germline CDR1 reads SGHVS; CDR2 reads FQNEAQ. This CDR3 has 15 residues. V was clipped by 5 bases and J by 3 bases, with 16 bases between them. DNA of the CDR3: TGTGCCAGCAGCACCGACCGGGACAACTACTATGGCTACACCTTC. Translation: CASSTDRDNYYGYTF.

Only a few counts were recorded for this clonotype. The rearrangement links TRBV29-1 to TRBJ2-1; D is unclear. V was trimmed by 0 bases and J by 3 bases, leaving 18 bases between them. Germline CDR1 is SQVTM and CDR2 is ANQGSEA. The CDR3 runs 17 residues. CDR3 nucleotide sequence: TGCAGCGTTGAAGAGACCCCAGTAGCAGCCGGCTACAATGAGCAGTTCTTC. Protein sequence: CSVEETPVAAGYNEQFF.

This chain connects TRBV6-1 to TRBJ1-1; no firm D call. Germline values: CDR1 MNHNS, CDR2 SASEGT. This CDR3 has 15 residues. The germline V and J ends were trimmed by 8 bases and 1 base, with 17 bases remaining between them. CDR3 bases: TGTGCCAGCGACCTTCGACGGGCGGCGAACACTGAAGCTTTCTTT. Protein: CASDLRRAANTEAFF.

This clonotype was seen a handful of times. The J gene is TRBJ1-2, the V gene TRBV7-8; D is unresolved. V dropped 1 base and J dropped 8 bases, with 14 bases sitting between them. CDR1 SGHVS and CDR2 FQNEAQ come from the germline V gene. There are 14 residues in the CDR3. The CDR3 bases are TGTGCCAGCAGCTTAGTGTCGGGGATCGACGGCTACACCTTC. Translating gives CASSLVSGIDGYTF.

This clonotype was detected many times. The chain has TRBV6-2 or TRBV6-3 and TRBJ2-4; D assignment may be TRBD1 or TRBD2 (5 bases each). V was pared by 0 bases and J by 6 bases, with 15 bases between. CDR1 and CDR2 from the germline V gene are MNHEY and SVGEGT. The CDR3 runs 16 residues. The CDR3 DNA follows: TGTGCCAGCAGTTACTCGCCAGGGACCCCTTCAAACATTCAGTACTTC. Its translation: CASSYSPGTPSNIQYF.

Ten or more counts support this clonotype. This chain uses TRBV11-1 with TRBJ1-1; D gene uncertain. The V end was cut by 1 base, the J end by 5 bases, with 8 bases between. This CDR3 region has 13 residues. Germline V gene lookup returns CDR1 SGHAT and CDR2 FQDESV (reference sequence). The DNA of the CDR3 is TGTGCCAGCAGCTTAGTAAGGAGAACTGAAGCTTTCTTT. Translated: CASSLVRRTEAFF. The variable domain in full, completed from reference TRBV11-1 and TRBJ1-1, reads EAEVAQSPRYKITEKSQAVAFWCDPISGHATLYWYRQILGQGPELLVQFQDESVVDDSQLPKDRFSAERLKGVDSTLKIQPAELGDSAMYLCASSLVRRTEAFFGQGTRLTVV.

Many counts were recorded for this clonotype. This sequence joins TRBV9 and TRBJ2-5, with D possibly called TRBD1 or TRBD2 (6 bases each). The germline gives CDR1 SGDLS, CDR2 YYNGEE. The V end lost 4 bases, the J end lost 5 bases, and 18 bases lay between the germline ends. This CDR3 has 15 residues. The CDR3 DNA sequence: TGTGCCAGCAGCACTTATGGGGGGCCAGGGGAGACCCAGTACTTC. As protein: CASSTYGGPGETQYF.

Ten or more counts support this clonotype. The CDR3 protein is CASSAGQGVNEQFF. CDR3 coding DNA: TGTGCCAGCAGCGCGGGACAGGGGGTGAATGAGCAGTTCTTC. This chain connects TRBV9 to TRBJ2-1, with TRBD1 identical over 11 bases. This CDR3 has 14 amino acids. The germline V gene encodes CDR1 SGDLS and CDR2 YYNGEE. V trimming: 3 bases; J trimming: 7 bases; junction bases outside the gene matches: 3. The full variable domain, rest sourced from reference TRBV9 and TRBJ2-1, is DSGVTQTPKHLITATGQRVTLRCSPRSGDLSVYWYQQSLDQGLQFLIQYYNGEERAKGNILERFSAQQFPDLHSELNLSSLELGDSALYFCASSAGQGVNEQFFGPGTRLTVL.

V usage is TRBV4-1 and J usage is TRBJ2-7, with D unclear. Germline V gives CDR1 MGHRA, CDR2 YSYEKL. The CDR3 is made up of 14 amino acids. The ends were cut back, 4 bases at V and 3 bases at J, with 13 bases in the middle. The CDR3 nucleotides are TGCGCCAGCAGCCCTCAGGCGGTCGGCTACGAGCAGTACTTC. Its protein product is CASSPQAVGYEQYF.

The sample holds many counts of this clonotype. For the CDR3, the DNA is TGTGCCAGCAGCCTGCAGGGGTTTCCGTATGGCTACACCTTC. The encoded protein is CASSLQGFPYGYTF. This chain links TRBV7-2 with TRBJ1-2; weak D call: TRBD1 (6 bases). Germline V gene data show CDR1 as SGHTA and CDR2 as FQGNSA. The CDR3 sequence is 14 residues long. Trimming cost V 5 bases and J 5 bases, with 15 bases left between them.

This clonotype has ten or more counts. The rearrangement joins TRBV7-9 to TRBJ2-3, with no clear D. Looked up from germline, CDR1 is SEHNR and CDR2 is FQNEAQ (reference sequence). The CDR3 totals 13 residues. V lost 6 bases, J lost 2 bases, and 9 bases lay in between. The CDR3 DNA follows: TGTGCCAGCAGTTTCGGACCCACAGATACGCAGTATTTT. Amino acid sequence: CASSFGPTDTQYF.

The chain recombines TRBV19 with TRBJ2-3; the D is unclear. The CDR3 consists of 12 residues. V was trimmed by 2 bases and J by 6 bases, leaving 6 bases between them. CDR1 LNHDA and CDR2 SQIVND come from the germline V gene (reference sequence). This CDR3 is CASSIMYDTQYF. The DNA for the CDR3 is TGTGCCAGTAGTATAATGTACGATACGCAGTATTTT.

This clonotype was found a few times. The chain links TRBV20-1 to TRBJ2-3; D perhaps matches TRBD2 (7 bases). Looked up from germline, CDR1 is DFQATT and CDR2 is SNEGSKA (reference sequence). CDR3 length: 19 amino acids. Trimming removed 0 bases at V and 2 bases at J, with 24 bases between. Here the CDR3 DNA reads TGCAGTGCTAGAGATTGGGTCAGGTCGCGGGGGACACACACAGATACGCAGTATTTT. Protein product: CSARDWVRSRGTHTDTQYF.

This chain connects TRBV5-1 to TRBJ2-5, with TRBD1 matching over 10 bases. V lost 4 bases and J lost 3; bases outside the gene matches: 6. The CDR3 totals 15 residues. CDR1 is SGHRS and CDR2 is YFSETQ in the germline V gene. The CDR3 loop reads CASSPGQGGEETQYF. The CDR3 DNA follows: TGCGCCAGCAGCCCCGGACAGGGGGGGGAAGAGACCCAGTACTTC.